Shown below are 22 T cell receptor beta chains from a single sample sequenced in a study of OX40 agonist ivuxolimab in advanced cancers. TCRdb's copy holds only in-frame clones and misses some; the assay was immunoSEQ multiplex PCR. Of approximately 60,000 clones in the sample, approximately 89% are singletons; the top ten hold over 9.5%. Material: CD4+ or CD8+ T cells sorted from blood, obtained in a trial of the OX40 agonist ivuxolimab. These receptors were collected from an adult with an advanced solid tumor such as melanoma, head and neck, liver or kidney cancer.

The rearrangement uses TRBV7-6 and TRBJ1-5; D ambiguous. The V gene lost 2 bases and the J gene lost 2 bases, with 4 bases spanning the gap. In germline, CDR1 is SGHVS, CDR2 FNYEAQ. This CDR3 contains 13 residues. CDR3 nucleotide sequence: TGTGCCAGCAGCTTAATGGGCAATCAGCCCCAGCATTTT. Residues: CASSLMGNQPQHF. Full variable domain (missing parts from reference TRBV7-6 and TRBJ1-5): GAGVSQSPRYKVTKRGQDVALRCDPISGHVSLYWYRQALGQGPEFLTYFNYEAQQDKSGLPNDRFSAERPEGSISTLTIQRTEQRDSAMYRCASSLMGNQPQHFGDGTRLSIL.

This CDR3 reads CASSVLAAPGTDTQYF. The DNA of the CDR3 is TGTGCCAGTAGTGTATTAGCGGCCCCAGGTACAGATACGCAGTATTTT. The V and J genes are TRBV19 and TRBJ2-3, with D perhaps matching TRBD2 (6 bases). The V end lost 5 bases, the J end lost 3 bases, and 18 bases lay between the germline ends. The CDR3 totals 16 residues. In germline, CDR1 is LNHDA, CDR2 SQIVND (reference sequence).

CDR3 sequence (DNA): TGTGCCAGCAGCCTACTAGCGGGAGCCTACAATGAGCAGTTCTTC. It is translated as CASSLLAGAYNEQFF. The J gene is TRBJ2-1, the V gene TRBV2, with TRBD2 identical over 11 bases. Germline CDR1 reads SNHLY; CDR2 reads FYNNEI. V lost 6 bases and J lost 2; bases outside the gene matches: 3. The CDR3 has 15 residues.

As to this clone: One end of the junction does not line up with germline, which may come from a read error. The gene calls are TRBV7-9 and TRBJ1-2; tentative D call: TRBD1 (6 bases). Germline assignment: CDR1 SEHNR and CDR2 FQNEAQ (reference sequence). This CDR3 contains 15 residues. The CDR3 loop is CVSSTSPGGRYGYTF. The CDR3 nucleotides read TGTGTCAGCAGCACATCCCCCGGGGGCCGCTATGGCTACACCTTC.

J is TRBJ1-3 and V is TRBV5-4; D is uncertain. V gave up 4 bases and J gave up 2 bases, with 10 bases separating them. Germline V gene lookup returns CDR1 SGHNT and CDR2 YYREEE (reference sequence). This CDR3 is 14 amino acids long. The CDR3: CASSPAGAGNTIYF. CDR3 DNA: TGTGCCAGCAGCCCCGCAGGTGCTGGAAACACCATATATTTT.

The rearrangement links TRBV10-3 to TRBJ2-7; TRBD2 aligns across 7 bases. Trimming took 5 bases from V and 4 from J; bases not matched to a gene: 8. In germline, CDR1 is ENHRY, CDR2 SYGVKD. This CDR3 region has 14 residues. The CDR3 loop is CAISPGGEGYEQYF. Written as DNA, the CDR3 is TGTGCCATCAGTCCGGGGGGTGAGGGATACGAGCAGTACTTC.

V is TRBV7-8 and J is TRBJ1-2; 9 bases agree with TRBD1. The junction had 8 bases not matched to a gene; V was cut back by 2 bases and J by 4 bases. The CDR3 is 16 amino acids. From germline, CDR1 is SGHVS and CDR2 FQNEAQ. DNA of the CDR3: TGTGCCAGCAGCTTACCGGACAGGGGATTAGTCTATGGCTACACCTTC. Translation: CASSLPDRGLVYGYTF.

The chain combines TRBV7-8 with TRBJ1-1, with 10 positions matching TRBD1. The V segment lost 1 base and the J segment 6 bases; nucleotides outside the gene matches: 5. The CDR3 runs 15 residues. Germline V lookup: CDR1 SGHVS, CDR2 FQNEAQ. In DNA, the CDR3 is TGTGCCAGCAGCTTAGGGACAGGGGGTTTTCCTGAAGCTTTCTTT. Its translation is CASSLGTGGFPEAFF.

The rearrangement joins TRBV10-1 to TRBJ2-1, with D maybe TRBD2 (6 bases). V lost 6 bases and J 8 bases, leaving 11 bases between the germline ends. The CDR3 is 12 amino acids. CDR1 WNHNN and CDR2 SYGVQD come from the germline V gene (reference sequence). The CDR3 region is CASRGTSDEQFF. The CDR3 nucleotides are TGCGCCAGCAGGGGGACTTCGGATGAGCAGTTCTTC.

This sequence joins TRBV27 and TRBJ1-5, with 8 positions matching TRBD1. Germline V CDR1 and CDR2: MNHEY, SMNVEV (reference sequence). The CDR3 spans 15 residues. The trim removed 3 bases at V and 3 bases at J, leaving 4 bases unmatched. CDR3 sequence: CASSFGQGLNQPQHF. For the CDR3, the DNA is TGTGCCAGCAGTTTTGGACAGGGCCTCAATCAGCCCCAGCATTTT.

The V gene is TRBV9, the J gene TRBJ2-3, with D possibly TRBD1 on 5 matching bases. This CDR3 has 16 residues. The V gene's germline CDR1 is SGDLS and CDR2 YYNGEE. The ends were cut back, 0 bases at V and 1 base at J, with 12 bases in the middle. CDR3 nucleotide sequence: TGTGCCAGCAGCGTAGGGACCAGGGAAGGCACAGATACGCAGTATTTT. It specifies CASSVGTREGTDTQYF.

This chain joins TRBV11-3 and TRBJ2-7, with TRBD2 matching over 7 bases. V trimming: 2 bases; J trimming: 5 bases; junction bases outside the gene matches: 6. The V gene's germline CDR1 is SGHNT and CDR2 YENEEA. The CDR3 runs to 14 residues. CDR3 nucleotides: TGTGCCAGCAGCTTATCGGGACTAAAAGACGAGCAGTACTTC. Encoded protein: CASSLSGLKDEQYF.

The CDR3 DNA reads TGTGCCAGCAGCTCGACAGGGTTCTGGACCCAGTACTTC. Translating gives CASSSTGFWTQYF. The chain has TRBV7-9 and TRBJ2-5, with 7 bases matching TRBD1. Germline-derived CDR1 and CDR2 are SEHNR and FQNEAQ (reference sequence). CDR3 length: 13 amino acids. The ends lost 4 bases at V and 7 bases at J; junction bases unmatched: 6.

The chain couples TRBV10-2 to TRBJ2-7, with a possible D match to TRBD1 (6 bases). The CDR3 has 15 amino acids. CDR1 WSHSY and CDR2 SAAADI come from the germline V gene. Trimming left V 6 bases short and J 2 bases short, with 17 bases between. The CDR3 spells CASRLGVGGAYEQYF. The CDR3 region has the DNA TGCGCCAGCAGGCTCGGGGTAGGGGGAGCCTACGAGCAGTACTTC.

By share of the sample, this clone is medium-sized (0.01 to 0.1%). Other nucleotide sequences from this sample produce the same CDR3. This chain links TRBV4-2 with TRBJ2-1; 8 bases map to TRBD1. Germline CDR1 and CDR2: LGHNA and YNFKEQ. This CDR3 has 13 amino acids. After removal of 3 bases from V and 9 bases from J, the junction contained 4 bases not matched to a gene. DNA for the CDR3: TGTGCCAGCAGCCAGGACAGGGCCGGTGAGCAGTTCTTC. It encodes CASSQDRAGEQFF.

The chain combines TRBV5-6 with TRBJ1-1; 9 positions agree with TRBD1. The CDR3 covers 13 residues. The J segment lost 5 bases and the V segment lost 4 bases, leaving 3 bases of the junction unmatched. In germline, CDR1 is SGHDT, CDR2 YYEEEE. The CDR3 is CASSQTGGTEAFF. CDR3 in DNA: TGTGCCAGCAGCCAGACAGGGGGAACTGAAGCTTTCTTT.

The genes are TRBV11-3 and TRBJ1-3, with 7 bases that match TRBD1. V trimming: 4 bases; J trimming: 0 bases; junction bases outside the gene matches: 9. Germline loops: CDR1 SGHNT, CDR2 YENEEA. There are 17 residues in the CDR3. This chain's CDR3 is CASSSEPGQSSGNTIYF. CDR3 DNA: TGTGCCAGCAGCTCAGAACCGGGACAGAGCTCTGGAAACACCATATATTTT. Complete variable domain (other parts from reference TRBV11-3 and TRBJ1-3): EAGVVQSPRYKIIEKKQPVAFWCNPISGHNTLYWYLQNLGQGPELLIRYENEEAVDDSQLPKDRFSAERLKGVDSTLKIQPAELGDSAVYLCASSSEPGQSSGNTIYFGEGSWLTVV.

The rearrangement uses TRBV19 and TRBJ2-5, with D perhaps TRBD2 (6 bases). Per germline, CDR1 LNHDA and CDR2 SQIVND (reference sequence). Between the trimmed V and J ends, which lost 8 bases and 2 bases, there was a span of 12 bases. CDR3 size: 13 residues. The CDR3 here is CASRKEGQETQYF. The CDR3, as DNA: TGTGCCAGTCGGAAGGAGGGACAAGAGACCCAGTACTTC.

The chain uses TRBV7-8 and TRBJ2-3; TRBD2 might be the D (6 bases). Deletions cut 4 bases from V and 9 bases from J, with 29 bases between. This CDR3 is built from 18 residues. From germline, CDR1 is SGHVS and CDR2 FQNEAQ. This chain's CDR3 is CASSSTLLDSMGGGTQYF. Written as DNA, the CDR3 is TGTGCCAGCAGCTCCACACTCCTTGACAGTATGGGGGGTGGAACGCAGTATTTT.

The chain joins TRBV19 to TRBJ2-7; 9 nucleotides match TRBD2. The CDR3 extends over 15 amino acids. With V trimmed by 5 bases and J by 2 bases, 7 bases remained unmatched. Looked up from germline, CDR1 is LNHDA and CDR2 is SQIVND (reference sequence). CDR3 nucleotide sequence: TGTGCCAGTAGTTTCACTAGCGGGCTTACCTACGAGCAGTACTTC. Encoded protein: CASSFTSGLTYEQYF.

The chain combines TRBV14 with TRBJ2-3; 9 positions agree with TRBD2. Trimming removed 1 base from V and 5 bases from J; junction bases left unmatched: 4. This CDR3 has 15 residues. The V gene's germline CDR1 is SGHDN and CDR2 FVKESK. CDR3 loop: CASSQGGRARDTQYF. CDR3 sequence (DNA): TGTGCCAGCAGCCAAGGCGGGAGGGCGAGAGATACGCAGTATTTT.

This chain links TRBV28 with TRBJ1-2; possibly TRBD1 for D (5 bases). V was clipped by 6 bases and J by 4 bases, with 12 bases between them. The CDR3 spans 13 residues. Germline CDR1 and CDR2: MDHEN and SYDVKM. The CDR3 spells CASSPGGFYGYTF. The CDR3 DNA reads TGTGCCAGCAGCCCTGGGGGGTTCTATGGCTACACCTTC.